One T cell receptor beta chain is described in this entry. The data belong to a study of blood T cell repertoires in COVID-19. Whole-study context: Whether acute or convalescent, the COVID-19 samples came from the United States, Italy and Spain. Nucleic acid was either cDNA or gDNA, and it came from T cells, B-cell-depleted T cells, or PBMCs.

In the original workflow: Reference gene primer amplification yielded estimated nucleated cell counts. Sequenced by immunoSEQ multiplex PCR; TCRdb stores in-frame clones only, minus some. V, J and clone size are those of that table, while D and trimming were read from the DNA. The sample shows tens of thousands of clones, around 91% of them seen only once. Trimming removed 3 bases at V and 7 bases at J, with 19 bases between. This CDR3 region has 15 residues. The germline CDR1 and CDR2 sequences are SQVTM and ANQGSEA. The TCR was taken from a woman in her fifties or sixties in a cohort sampled during active COVID-19. Source material: peripheral blood. The gene calls are TRBV29-1 and TRBJ2-1; TRBD2 is a possible D gene (7 bases). The CDR3 nucleotides read TGCAGCGTTGATGAAGGGGGGGCTGGTAAGAATGAGCAGTTCTTC. Translated, it gives CSVDEGGAGKNEQFF.